Presented here are 24 T cell receptor beta chains from one specimen sequenced in a study of stem cell transplantation in POMP-related autoinflammatory disease (dated by TCRdb to the early 2020s). The library was generated by the immunoSEQ multiplex PCR assay. This is the immuneACCESS table as TCRdb keeps it, with only in-frame sequences that have V and J called. A part of the clones is gone; compared with another copy, unresolved V genes explain less than half, and the rest is unexplained. The sample data list some 70,000 clones, and roughly 90% of these were observed just once. Of the sample, 0.55% to 0.85% falls within the top ten clones. What this sample's time point label stands for: after hematopoietic stem cell transplant. Here the sequenced sample was CD4+ T cells from PBMCs, taken after stem cell transplantation. These receptors were obtained from a human patient with POMP-related autoinflammation and immune dysregulation (PRAID). The graft donor may be the source of some T cells after a transplant.

In its sample, this clone was seen once. The rearrangement uses TRBV19 and TRBJ1-1; D call uncertain. This CDR3 spans 14 amino acids. CDR1 is LNHDA and CDR2 is SQIVND in the germline V gene (reference sequence). V lost 4 bases and J lost 0, with 9 bases in between. CDR3 DNA: TGTGCCAGTAGTAGAGGTTTCATGAACACTGAAGCTTTCTTT. Translating gives CASSRGFMNTEAFF.

This sequence joins TRBV9 and TRBJ1-2; tentatively, D is TRBD1 (5 bases). The CDR3 has 15 residues. The germline CDR1 and CDR2 sequences are SGDLS and YYNGEE. V was cut by 0 bases and J by 3 bases, with 12 bases left in between. The CDR3 reads CASSVGDPSYYGYTF. In DNA form, the CDR3 reads TGTGCCAGCAGCGTAGGGGACCCCTCCTACTATGGCTACACCTTC.

CDR3 in DNA: TGTGCCAGCAGCCCCCAGGGGGCCGGCTACGGGGAGCTGTTTTTT. It specifies CASSPQGAGYGELFF. The V and J genes are TRBV3-1 (or the pseudogene TRBV3-2) and TRBJ2-2, with 8 bases fitting TRBD1. Germline loops: CDR1 LGHDT, CDR2 YNNKEL (reference sequence). CDR3 length: 15 residues. With 4 bases clipped from V and 7 bases from J, the junction kept 8 bases outside the gene matches.

The J gene is TRBJ2-7, the V gene TRBV3-1 (or the pseudogene TRBV3-2); no reliable D call. The germline V gene encodes CDR1 LGHDT and CDR2 YNNKEL (reference sequence). V shed 1 base and J shed 4 bases, with 14 bases lying between them. The CDR3 has 15 amino acids. This chain's CDR3 is CASSQGRLGVYEQYF. The CDR3 DNA sequence: TGTGCCAGCAGCCAAGGACGGCTAGGAGTATACGAGCAGTACTTC.

CDR3 sequence (DNA): TGCGCCAGCAGCCAAATTGCGAAGGGTCGAGGGAGCTCCTACGAGCAGTACTTC. It yields the protein CASSQIAKGRGSSYEQYF. The chain employs TRBV4-1 and TRBJ2-7, with a tentative D call TRBD2 (5 bases). CDR3 size: 18 residues. Germline V lookup: CDR1 MGHRA, CDR2 YSYEKL. Trimming shortened V by 2 bases and J by 0 bases, and 20 bases separated the two germline ends.

This clone was seen just once. This sequence joins TRBV25-1 and TRBJ1-6; 9 bases are shared with TRBD1. This CDR3 spans 15 amino acids. Germline V gene lookup returns CDR1 MGHDK and CDR2 SYGVNS. Trimming took 4 bases from V and 10 from J; bases not matched to a gene: 8. The CDR3 reads CASSAPGQGSSPLHF. The CDR3 region has the DNA TGTGCCAGCAGTGCCCCGGGACAGGGATCGTCACCCCTCCACTTT.

The chain has TRBV9 and TRBJ2-7, with D uncertain. V was shortened by 0 bases and J by 1 base, with 5 bases between the two germline ends. The V gene's germline CDR1 is SGDLS and CDR2 YYNGEE. The CDR3 contains 13 residues. CDR3 DNA sequence: TGTGCCAGCAGCGTAGCACCTTCCTACGAGCAGTACTTC. Its protein product is CASSVAPSYEQYF.

This clone was counted a few times. The gene calls are TRBV2 and TRBJ2-3; tentative D call: TRBD1 (5 bases). V gave up 2 bases and J gave up 1 base, with 7 bases separating them. Germline V CDR1 and CDR2: SNHLY, FYNNEI. This CDR3 comprises 14 residues. In nucleotides, the CDR3 is TGTGCCAGCAGTGAACAGGGTGGCACAGATACGCAGTATTTT. Translating it yields CASSEQGGTDTQYF. The variable domain in full, completed from reference TRBV2 and TRBJ2-3, reads EPEVTQTPSHQVTQMGQEVILRCVPISNHLYFYWYRQILGQKVEFLVSFYNNEISEKSEIFDDQFSVERPDGSNFTLKIRSTKLEDSAMYFCASSEQGGTDTQYFGPGTRLTVL.

The V call is TRBV7-9, the J call TRBJ1-4; D ambiguous. With 5 bases removed from V and 11 bases from J, the gap between germline ends came to 9 bases. The CDR3 has 11 residues. The V gene's germline CDR1 is SEHNR and CDR2 FQNEAQ (reference sequence). CDR3: CASSDTDKLFF. The CDR3 DNA follows: TGTGCCAGCAGCGATACAGACAAACTGTTTTTT.

The chain carries TRBV18 and TRBJ2-7, with 14 bases matching TRBD2. The CDR3 length is 14 residues. The V and J ends lost 4 bases and 7 bases, in that order; junction bases with no gene match: 3. Germline-derived CDR1 and CDR2 are KGHSH and LQKENI. CDR3 residues: CASSRGLAGEEQYF. CDR3 coding DNA: TGTGCCAGCTCACGGGGACTAGCGGGAGAGGAGCAGTACTTC. The entire variable domain, with the rest obtained from reference TRBV18 and TRBJ2-7, is as follows: NAGVMQNPRHLVRRRGQEARLRCSPMKGHSHVYWYRQLPEEGLKFMVYLQKENIIDESGMPKERFSAEFPKEGPSILRIQQVVRGDSAAYFCASSRGLAGEEQYFGPGTRLTVT.

This chain connects TRBV25-1 to TRBJ2-5; tentative D call: TRBD2 (5 bases). CDR1 and CDR2 (germline): MGHDK, SYGVNS. Trimming stripped 8 bases from V and 5 bases from J, with 12 bases between. CDR3 length: 12 residues. DNA for the CDR3: TGTGCCAGCTCACTAGAGATTGAGACCCAGTACTTC. Translating it yields CASSLEIETQYF.

V and J are TRBV6-5 and TRBJ2-2; 7 bases agree with TRBD2. V lost 2 bases, J lost 6 bases, and 9 bases stayed unmatched. Germline V lookup: CDR1 MNHEY, CDR2 SVGAGI. The CDR3 covers 16 residues. The CDR3 sequence: CASSYPGQAGAGELFF. The CDR3 nucleotides read TGTGCCAGCAGTTACCCGGGGCAGGCGGGGGCCGGGGAGCTGTTTTTT.

V is TRBV11-2 and J is TRBJ1-1, with TRBD1 matching over 11 bases. Looked up from germline, CDR1 is SGHAT and CDR2 is FQNNGV. The CDR3 loop spans 16 amino acids. With 0 bases clipped from V and 7 bases from J, the junction kept 7 bases outside the gene matches. The CDR3 nucleotides are TGTGCCAGCAGCTTAGACGCGGGACAGGGGGTCCGTGAAGCTTTCTTT. As protein: CASSLDAGQGVREAFF. The full variable domain, with the rest looked up from reference TRBV11-2 and TRBJ1-1, is EAGVAQSPRYKIIEKRQSVAFWCNPISGHATLYWYQQILGQGPKLLIQFQNNGVVDDSQLPKDRFSAERLKGVDSTLKIQPAKLEDSAVYLCASSLDAGQGVREAFFGQGTRLTVV.

The chain combines TRBV15 with TRBJ2-7; maybe TRBD1 (6 bases). The V gene lost 1 base and the J gene lost 3 bases, with 13 bases spanning the gap. The CDR3 runs 15 residues. Germline CDR1 reads LNHNV; CDR2 reads YYDKDF (reference sequence). The CDR3 coding sequence is TGTGCCACCAGCAGAGCTAGAGGACAGTACTACGAGCAGTACTTC. This translates into CATSRARGQYYEQYF.

V gene TRBV7-7 combines with J gene TRBJ1-2; maybe TRBD1 (6 bases). CDR1 and CDR2 from the germline V gene are SSHAT and FNYEAQ (reference sequence). The CDR3 has 13 residues. With 3 bases removed from V and 5 bases from J, the gap between germline ends came to 10 bases. For the CDR3, the DNA is TGTGCCAGCAGCTTCCCCGACAGGTATGGCTACACCTTC. Translated: CASSFPDRYGYTF.

The chain couples TRBV24-1 to TRBJ2-1; 9 bases align to TRBD1. The CDR3 is 16 amino acids. The junction had 10 bases not matched to a gene; V was cut back by 3 bases and J by 8 bases. The germline CDR1 and CDR2 sequences are KGHDR and SFDVKD. This CDR3 reads CATSDLGQGKVDEQFF. The DNA for the CDR3 is TGTGCCACCAGTGATCTTGGACAGGGGAAGGTGGATGAGCAGTTCTTC.

The chain recombines TRBV2 with TRBJ2-7; maybe TRBD2 (6 bases). The CDR3 length is 14 residues. Germline values: CDR1 SNHLY, CDR2 FYNNEI. V gave up 2 bases and J gave up 2 bases, with 10 bases separating them. CDR3 bases: TGTGCCAGCAGTGAACTGACTAGTCCCTACGAGCAGTACTTC. It yields the protein CASSELTSPYEQYF.

V and J are TRBV5-4 and TRBJ2-5; D remains unclear. This CDR3 is 17 amino acids long. CDR1 and CDR2 (germline): SGHNT, YYREEE (reference sequence). V lost 1 base and J 5 bases, leaving 21 bases between the germline ends. CDR3 nucleotides: TGTGCCAGCAGCTTGTACCCGAACCAGCGTCCATCGGAGACCCAGTACTTC. Amino acids: CASSLYPNQRPSETQYF.

The J gene is TRBJ1-2, the V gene TRBV5-4, with TRBD1 matching over 8 bases. Germline V gene lookup returns CDR1 SGHNT and CDR2 YYREEE (reference sequence). Germline trimming cut 0 bases from V and 4 bases from J; bases unmatched to any gene: 5. The CDR3 sequence is 15 residues long. This CDR3 reads CASSLGGQGIYGYTF. The CDR3 nucleotides are TGTGCCAGCAGCTTGGGCGGACAGGGAATCTATGGCTACACCTTC.

This chain joins TRBV20-1 and TRBJ2-3; 13 bases match TRBD2. This CDR3 spans 16 amino acids. After removal of 3 bases from V and 5 bases from J, the junction contained 8 bases not matched to a gene. In germline, CDR1 is DFQATT, CDR2 SNEGSKA (reference sequence). The CDR3 DNA reads as TGCAGTGCTAGTCCCGGACTAGCGGGGGTAAAAGATACGCAGTATTTT. Translated: CSASPGLAGVKDTQYF.

The chain is built from TRBV10-3 and TRBJ2-5, with D unclear. The CDR3 is 15 residues long. V lost 0 bases and J 1 base, leaving 9 bases between the germline ends. Germline values: CDR1 ENHRY, CDR2 SYGVKD. CDR3 sequence reads: CAISESPPSQETQYF. DNA of the CDR3: TGTGCCATCAGTGAGTCTCCCCCGAGCCAAGAGACCCAGTACTTC.

The chain employs TRBV5-1 and TRBJ2-7, with 14 bases fitting TRBD2. The V and J ends lost 0 bases and 1 base, in that order; junction bases with no gene match: 6. There are 18 residues in the CDR3. From germline, CDR1 is SGHRS and CDR2 YFSETQ. CDR3: CASSLEPGLAGASYEQYV. CDR3 sequence (DNA): TGCGCCAGCAGCTTGGAACCGGGACTAGCGGGGGCATCCTACGAGCAGTACGTC.

The V and J genes are TRBV2 and TRBJ1-2; 10 bases fit TRBD1. The germline V gene encodes CDR1 SNHLY and CDR2 FYNNEI. Trimming took 6 bases from V and 4 from J; bases not matched to a gene: 5. The CDR3 is 14 amino acids. The CDR3 DNA follows: TGTGCCAGCAGGAGGGGACAGGGGACCTATGGCTACACCTTC. Its protein product is CASRRGQGTYGYTF.

V gene TRBV2 combines with J gene TRBJ2-7; D unresolved. Trimming took 5 bases from V and 0 from J, leaving 11 bases between them. Germline V gene data show CDR1 as SNHLY and CDR2 as FYNNEI. There are 14 residues in the CDR3. The CDR3 spells CASSRRSVSYEQYV. Written as DNA, the CDR3 is TGTGCCAGCAGTAGACGCTCCGTCTCCTACGAGCAGTACGTC.